Presented here are 12 T cell receptor beta chains from one specimen sequenced in a study of shared clonotypes between healthy human individuals. Profiling relied on immunoSEQ multiplex PCR, and the TCRdb table lists in-frame clones only, not all of them. Of some 2 million clones detected, 85% to 95% appear once; the ten largest clones hold 0.1% to 0.15%. Material for sequencing was naive CD4+ T cells sorted from blood. Subset reported: CD45RA+ positively selected. These receptors all stem from a man younger than 35 in good health.

V is TRBV2 and J is TRBJ2-4; 7 nucleotides line up with TRBD1. The CDR3 consists of 13 residues. The ends lost 4 bases at V and 3 bases at J; junction bases unmatched: 0. Looked up from germline, CDR1 is SNHLY and CDR2 is FYNNEI. CDR3 sequence (DNA): TGTGCCAGCAGTGGACAGGGCAAAAACATTCAGTACTTC. It yields the protein CASSGQGKNIQYF.

The CDR3 reads CASSMRTSRGAAETQYF. In DNA form, the CDR3 reads TGTGCCAGTAGTATGCGGACTAGTCGAGGGGCTGCAGAGACCCAGTACTTC. The rearrangement links TRBV19 to TRBJ2-5, with TRBD2 matching over 7 bases. CDR1 and CDR2 (germline): LNHDA, SQIVND (reference sequence). There are 17 residues in the CDR3. Trimming cost V 3 bases and J 4 bases; bases outside gene matches: 14.

This chain connects TRBV10-2 to TRBJ2-4, with 9 bases identical to TRBD1. The V gene end was trimmed by 10 bases and the J gene end by 4 bases; junction bases not matched to a gene: 2. The CDR3 runs 12 residues. From germline, CDR1 is WSHSY and CDR2 SAAADI. CDR3 DNA: TGCGCCACCGGACAGGGGAAAAACATTCAGTACTTC. It is translated as CATGQGKNIQYF.

The V gene is TRBV10-3, the J gene TRBJ2-7, with no clear D. The V end lost 0 bases, the J end lost 2 bases, and 11 bases lay between the germline ends. Germline V gene lookup returns CDR1 ENHRY and CDR2 SYGVKD. CDR3 length: 15 amino acids. The CDR3 is CAISESRSAAYEQYF. The CDR3 DNA reads TGTGCCATCAGTGAGTCTAGAAGTGCCGCCTACGAGCAGTACTTC.

The chain recombines TRBV2 with TRBJ1-2, with D perhaps matching TRBD1 (5 bases). The CDR3 loop spans 14 amino acids. Trimming removed 5 bases from V and 8 bases from J, with 18 bases in between. Germline V CDR1 and CDR2: SNHLY, FYNNEI. CDR3 nucleotide sequence: TGTGCCAGCAGTAGCGAAACAGGTGGCTCCGGCTACACCTTC. It yields the protein CASSSETGGSGYTF.

J is TRBJ2-1 and V is TRBV30; 7 positions agree with TRBD2. Germline V lookup: CDR1 GTSNPN, CDR2 SVGIG (reference sequence). CDR3 length equals 12 residues. V gave up 5 bases and J gave up 5 bases; unmatched junction bases: 3. The CDR3 sequence is CAWSSGDNEQFF. The CDR3 nucleotides are TGTGCCTGGTCTAGCGGAGACAATGAGCAGTTCTTC.

Regarding this clone: The sample has other DNA sequences that encode this CDR3 too. The chain is built from TRBV5-1 and TRBJ1-3, with TRBD1 matching over 7 bases. Trimming removed 4 bases from V and 4 bases from J; junction bases left unmatched: 5. The CDR3 loop spans 14 amino acids. CDR1 and CDR2 (germline): SGHRS, YFSETQ. The chain's CDR3 is CASSLTGDGNTIYF. CDR3 sequence (DNA): TGCGCCAGCAGCCTTACAGGGGACGGAAACACCATATATTTT. Full variable domain (missing parts from reference TRBV5-1 and TRBJ1-3): KAGVTQTPRYLIKTRGQQVTLSCSPISGHRSVSWYQQTPGQGLQFLFEYFSETQRNKGNFPGRFSGRQFSNSRSEMNVSTLELGDSALYLCASSLTGDGNTIYFGEGSWLTVV.

This sequence joins TRBV29-1 and TRBJ2-7, with a possible D match to TRBD1 (6 bases). The germline V gene encodes CDR1 SQVTM and CDR2 ANQGSEA. The ends were cut back, 5 bases at V and 4 bases at J, with 12 bases in the middle. The CDR3 extends over 12 amino acids. The CDR3 loop is CSVRDTLYEQYF. As DNA, the CDR3 is TGCAGCGTTCGGGACACCTTATACGAGCAGTACTTC.

The rearrangement links TRBV30 to TRBJ2-1; 7 bases map to TRBD2. The CDR3 covers 15 residues. V was clipped by 1 base and J by 4 bases; unmatched bases: 7. Germline V CDR1 and CDR2: GTSNPN, SVGIG (reference sequence). The CDR3 region is CAWSGLAGFYNEQFF. The CDR3 DNA is TGTGCCTGGAGTGGGTTAGCGGGTTTTTACAATGAGCAGTTCTTC.

J is TRBJ2-7 and V is TRBV4-3; D possibly corresponds to TRBD2 (5 bases). The CDR3 is 16 residues long. V shed 1 base and J shed 0 bases, with 13 bases lying between them. Germline CDR1 LGHNA, CDR2 YSLEER. The CDR3 loop reads CASSQAAPGNSYEQYF. The CDR3, as DNA: TGCGCCAGCAGCCAAGCCGCGCCGGGAAACTCCTACGAGCAGTACTTC.

The chain employs TRBV30 and TRBJ2-1; 10 bases fit TRBD2. The trim removed 1 base at V and 3 bases at J, leaving 6 bases unmatched. The CDR3 spans 16 residues. Germline assignment: CDR1 GTSNPN and CDR2 SVGIG (reference sequence). CDR3: CAWSGASGGFYNEQFF. The CDR3 DNA follows: TGTGCCTGGAGTGGGGCTAGCGGGGGCTTCTACAATGAGCAGTTCTTC.

This clone was detected once. This chain connects TRBV6-1 to TRBJ1-2, with a weak D call TRBD1 (6 bases). CDR3 length: 13 residues. V dropped 6 bases and J dropped 2 bases, with 10 bases sitting between them. Germline values: CDR1 MNHNS, CDR2 SASEGT. The CDR3 DNA reads as TGTGCCAGCAGGGCTACAGGGAACTATGGCTACACCTTC. Encoded protein: CASRATGNYGYTF.